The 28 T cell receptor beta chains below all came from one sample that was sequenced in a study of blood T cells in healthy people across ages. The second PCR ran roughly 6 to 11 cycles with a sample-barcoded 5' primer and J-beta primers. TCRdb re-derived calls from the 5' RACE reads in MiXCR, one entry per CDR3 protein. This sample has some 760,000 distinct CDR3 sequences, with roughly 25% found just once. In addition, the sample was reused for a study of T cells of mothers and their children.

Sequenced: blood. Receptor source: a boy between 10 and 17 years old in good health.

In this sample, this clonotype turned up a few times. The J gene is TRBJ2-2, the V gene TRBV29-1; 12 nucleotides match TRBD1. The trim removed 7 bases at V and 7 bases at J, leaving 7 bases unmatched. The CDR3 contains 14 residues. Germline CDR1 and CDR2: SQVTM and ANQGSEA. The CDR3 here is CSARDRGLGGELFF. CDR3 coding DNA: TGCAGCGCCAGGGACAGGGGGCTCGGCGGGGAGCTGTTTTTT.

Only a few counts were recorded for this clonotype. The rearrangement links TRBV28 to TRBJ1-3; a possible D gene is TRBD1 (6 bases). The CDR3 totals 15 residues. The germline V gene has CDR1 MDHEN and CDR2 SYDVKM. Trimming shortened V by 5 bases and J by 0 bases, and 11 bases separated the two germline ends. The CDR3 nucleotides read TGTGCCAGCAGTCAGAGGACAGACTCTGGAAACACCATATATTTT. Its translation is CASSQRTDSGNTIYF.

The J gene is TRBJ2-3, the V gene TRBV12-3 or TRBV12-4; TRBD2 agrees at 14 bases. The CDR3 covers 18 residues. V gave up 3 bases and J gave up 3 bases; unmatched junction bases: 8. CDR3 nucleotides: TGTGCCAGCAGTTTTGGACTAGCGGGGGGATATGGTACAGATACGCAGTATTTT. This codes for CASSFGLAGGYGTDTQYF.

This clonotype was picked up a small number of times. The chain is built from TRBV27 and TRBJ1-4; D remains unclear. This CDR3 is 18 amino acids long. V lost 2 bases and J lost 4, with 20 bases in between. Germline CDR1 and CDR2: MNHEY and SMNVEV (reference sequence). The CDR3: CASSLQFLGSSGNEKLFF. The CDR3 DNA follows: TGTGCCAGCAGTTTACAATTCCTGGGGTCCAGTGGTAATGAAAAACTGTTTTTT.

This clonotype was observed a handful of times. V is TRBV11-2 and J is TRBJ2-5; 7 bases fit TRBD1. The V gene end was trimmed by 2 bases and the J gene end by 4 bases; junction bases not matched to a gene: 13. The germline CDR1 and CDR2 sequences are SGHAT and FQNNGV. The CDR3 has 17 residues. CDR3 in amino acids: CASSLTGAGGIGETQYF. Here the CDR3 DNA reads TGTGCCAGCAGCTTAACAGGGGCAGGGGGAATCGGAGAGACCCAGTACTTC. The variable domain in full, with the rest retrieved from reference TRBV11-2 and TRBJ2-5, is EAGVAQSPRYKIIEKRQSVAFWCNPISGHATLYWYQQILGQGPKLLIQFQNNGVVDDSQLPKDRFSAERLKGVDSTLKIQPAKLEDSAVYLCASSLTGAGGIGETQYFGPGTRLLVL.

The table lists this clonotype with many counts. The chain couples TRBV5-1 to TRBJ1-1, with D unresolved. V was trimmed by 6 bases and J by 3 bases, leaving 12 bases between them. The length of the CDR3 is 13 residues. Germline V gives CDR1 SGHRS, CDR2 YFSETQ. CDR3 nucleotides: TGCGCCAGCATGTTCTTGGCGGACACTGAAGCTTTCTTT. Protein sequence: CASMFLADTEAFF.

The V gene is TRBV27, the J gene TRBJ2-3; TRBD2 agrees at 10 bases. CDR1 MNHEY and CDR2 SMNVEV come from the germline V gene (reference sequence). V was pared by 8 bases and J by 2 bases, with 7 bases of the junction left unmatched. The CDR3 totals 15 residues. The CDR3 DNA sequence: TGTGCCAGCTTCCGGACTAGCGGCTCCACAGATACGCAGTATTTT. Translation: CASFRTSGSTDTQYF.

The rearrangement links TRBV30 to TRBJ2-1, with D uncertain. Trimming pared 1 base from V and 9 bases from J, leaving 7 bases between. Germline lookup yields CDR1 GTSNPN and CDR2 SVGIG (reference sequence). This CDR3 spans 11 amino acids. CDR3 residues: CAWSGVIEQFF. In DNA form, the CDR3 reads TGTGCCTGGAGTGGGGTAATTGAGCAGTTCTTC. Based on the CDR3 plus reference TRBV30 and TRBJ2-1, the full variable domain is SQTIHQWPATLVQPVGSPLSLECTVEGTSNPNLYWYRQAAGRGLQLLFYSVGIGQISSEVPQNLSASRPQDRQFILSSKKLLLSDSGFYLCAWSGVIEQFFGPGTRLTVL.

DNA of the CDR3: TGCAGCGTTGAAACCGGACTAGCGGGAGTCGACAATGAGCAGTTCTTC. This translates into CSVETGLAGVDNEQFF. The chain links TRBV29-1 to TRBJ2-1; 13 nucleotides match TRBD2. The trim removed 2 bases at V and 5 bases at J, leaving 6 bases unmatched. Germline V lookup: CDR1 SQVTM, CDR2 ANQGSEA. The CDR3 consists of 16 residues.

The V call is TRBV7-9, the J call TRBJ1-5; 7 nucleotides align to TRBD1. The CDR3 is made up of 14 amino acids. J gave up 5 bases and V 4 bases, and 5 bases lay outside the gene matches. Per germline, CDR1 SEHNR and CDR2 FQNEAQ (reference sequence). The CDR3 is CASSWGQIDQPQHF. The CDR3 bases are TGTGCCAGCAGCTGGGGACAGATAGATCAGCCCCAGCATTTT.

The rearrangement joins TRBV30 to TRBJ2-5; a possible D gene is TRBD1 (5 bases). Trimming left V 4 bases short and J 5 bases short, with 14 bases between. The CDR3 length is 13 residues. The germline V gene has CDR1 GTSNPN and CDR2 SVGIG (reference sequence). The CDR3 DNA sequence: TGTGCCTGGAAGGCAGGGTATATGGAGACCCAGTACTTC. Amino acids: CAWKAGYMETQYF.

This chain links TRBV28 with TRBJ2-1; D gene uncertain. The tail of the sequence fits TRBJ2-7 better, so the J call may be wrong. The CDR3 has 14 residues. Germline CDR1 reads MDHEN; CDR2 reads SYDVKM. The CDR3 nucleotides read TGTGCCAGCAGTCTAACCGCCGCCTCCTACGAGCAGTACTTC. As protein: CASSLTAASYEQYF.

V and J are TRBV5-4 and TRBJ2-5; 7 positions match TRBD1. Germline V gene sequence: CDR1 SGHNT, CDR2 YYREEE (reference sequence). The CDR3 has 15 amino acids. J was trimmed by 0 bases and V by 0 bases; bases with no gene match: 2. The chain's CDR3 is CASSLETGYQETQYF. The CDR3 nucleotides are TGTGCCAGCAGCTTGGAGACAGGGTACCAAGAGACCCAGTACTTC.

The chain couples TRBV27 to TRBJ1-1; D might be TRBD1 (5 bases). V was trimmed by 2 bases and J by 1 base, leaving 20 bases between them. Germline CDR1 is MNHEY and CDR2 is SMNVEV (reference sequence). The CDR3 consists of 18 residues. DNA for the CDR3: TGTGCCAGCAGTTTACTTTTTCGGGGGGAGGTTGGGAACACTGAAGCTTTCTTT. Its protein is CASSLLFRGEVGNTEAFF.

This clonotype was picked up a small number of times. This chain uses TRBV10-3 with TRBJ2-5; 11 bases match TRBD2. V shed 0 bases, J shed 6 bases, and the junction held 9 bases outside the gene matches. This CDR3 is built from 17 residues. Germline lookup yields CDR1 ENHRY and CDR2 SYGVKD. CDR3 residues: CAISESSLAGGSQTQYF. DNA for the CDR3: TGTGCCATCAGTGAGTCGTCTCTAGCGGGAGGTTCGCAGACCCAGTACTTC.

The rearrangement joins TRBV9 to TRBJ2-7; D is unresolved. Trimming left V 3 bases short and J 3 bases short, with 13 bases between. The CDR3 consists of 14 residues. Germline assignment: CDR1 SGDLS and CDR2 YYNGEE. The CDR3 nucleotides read TGTGCCAGCAGCGAGGACGGACGAAACTACGAGCAGTACTTC. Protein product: CASSEDGRNYEQYF.

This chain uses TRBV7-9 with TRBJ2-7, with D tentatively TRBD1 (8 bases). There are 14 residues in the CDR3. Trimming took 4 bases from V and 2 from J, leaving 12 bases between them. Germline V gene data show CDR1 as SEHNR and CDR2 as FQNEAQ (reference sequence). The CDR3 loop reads CASSSQGGAYEQYF. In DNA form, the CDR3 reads TGTGCCAGCAGCTCACAGGGGGGGGCCTACGAGCAGTACTTC.

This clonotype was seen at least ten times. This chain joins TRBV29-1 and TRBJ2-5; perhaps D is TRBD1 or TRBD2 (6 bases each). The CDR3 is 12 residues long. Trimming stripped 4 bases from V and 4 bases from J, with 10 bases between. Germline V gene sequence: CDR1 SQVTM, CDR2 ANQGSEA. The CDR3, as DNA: TGCAGCGTTGGAAAGGGGGGAGAGACCCAGTACTTC. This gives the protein CSVGKGGETQYF.

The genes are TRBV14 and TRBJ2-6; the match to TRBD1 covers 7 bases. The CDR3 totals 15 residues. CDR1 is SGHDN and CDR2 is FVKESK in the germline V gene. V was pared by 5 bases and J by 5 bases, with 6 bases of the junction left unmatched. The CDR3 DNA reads TGTGCCAGCAGCTCAAGACAGGGCTGGGCCAACGTCCTGACTTTC. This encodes CASSSRQGWANVLTF.

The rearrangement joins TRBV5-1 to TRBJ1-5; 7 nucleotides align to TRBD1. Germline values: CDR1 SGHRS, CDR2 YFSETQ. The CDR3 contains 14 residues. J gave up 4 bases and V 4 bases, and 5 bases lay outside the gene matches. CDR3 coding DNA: TGCGCCAGCAGCACCGGGACAGCTAATCAGCCCCAGCATTTT. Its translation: CASSTGTANQPQHF.

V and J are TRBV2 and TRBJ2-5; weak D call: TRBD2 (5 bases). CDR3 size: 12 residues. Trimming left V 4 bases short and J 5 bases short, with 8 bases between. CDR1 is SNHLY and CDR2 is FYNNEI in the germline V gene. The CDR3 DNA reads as TGTGCCAGCAGTGCTAGCACGGAGACCCAGTACTTC. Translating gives CASSASTETQYF.

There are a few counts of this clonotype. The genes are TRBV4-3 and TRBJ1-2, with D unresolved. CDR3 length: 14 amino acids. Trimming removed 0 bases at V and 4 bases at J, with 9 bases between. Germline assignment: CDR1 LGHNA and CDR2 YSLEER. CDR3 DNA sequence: TGCGCCAGCAGCCAAGATAAGTCAGGCTATGGCTACACCTTC. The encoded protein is CASSQDKSGYGYTF.

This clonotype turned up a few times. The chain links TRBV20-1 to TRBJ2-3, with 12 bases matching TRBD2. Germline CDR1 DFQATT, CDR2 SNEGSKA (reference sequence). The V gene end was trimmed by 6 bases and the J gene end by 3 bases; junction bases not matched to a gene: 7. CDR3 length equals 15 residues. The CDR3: CSACTTSGSTDTQYF. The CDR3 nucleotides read TGCAGTGCATGCACGACTAGCGGGAGTACAGATACGCAGTATTTT.

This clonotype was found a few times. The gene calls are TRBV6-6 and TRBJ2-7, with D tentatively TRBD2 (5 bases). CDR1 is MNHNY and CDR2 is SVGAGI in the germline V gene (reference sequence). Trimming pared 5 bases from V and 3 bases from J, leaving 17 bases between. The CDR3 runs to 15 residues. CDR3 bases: TGTGCCAGCAGTCAAAGCCTAGCTATCGGCTACGAGCAGTACTTC. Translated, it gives CASSQSLAIGYEQYF.

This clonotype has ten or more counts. The CDR3 reads CSVEARLTYNEQFF. CDR3 DNA sequence: TGCAGCGTTGAGGCCAGGTTAACCTACAATGAGCAGTTCTTC. This chain uses TRBV29-1 with TRBJ2-1; no clear D. This CDR3 is built from 14 residues. CDR1 is SQVTM, CDR2 ANQGSEA, per germline. V lost 3 bases and J lost 2, with 11 bases in between.

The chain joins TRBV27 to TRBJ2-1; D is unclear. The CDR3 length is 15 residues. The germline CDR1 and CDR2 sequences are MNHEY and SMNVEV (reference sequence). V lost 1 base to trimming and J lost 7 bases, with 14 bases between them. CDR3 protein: CASSLLSVGPNEQFF. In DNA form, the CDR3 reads TGTGCCAGCAGTTTATTAAGCGTAGGACCTAATGAGCAGTTCTTC.

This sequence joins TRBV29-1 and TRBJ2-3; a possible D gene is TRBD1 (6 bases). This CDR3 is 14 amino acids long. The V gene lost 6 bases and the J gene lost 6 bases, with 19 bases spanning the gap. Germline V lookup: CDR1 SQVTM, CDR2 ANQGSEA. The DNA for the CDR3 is TGCAGCGTAGCCGGGGACAAACAGTCGGATACGCAGTATTTT. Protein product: CSVAGDKQSDTQYF.

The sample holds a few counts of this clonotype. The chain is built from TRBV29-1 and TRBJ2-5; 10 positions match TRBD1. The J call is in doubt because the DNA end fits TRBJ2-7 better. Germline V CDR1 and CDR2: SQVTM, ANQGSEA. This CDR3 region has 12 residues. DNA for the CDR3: TGCAGCGTTGGACAGGGGGCCCACGAGCAGTACTTC. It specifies CSVGQGAHEQYF.